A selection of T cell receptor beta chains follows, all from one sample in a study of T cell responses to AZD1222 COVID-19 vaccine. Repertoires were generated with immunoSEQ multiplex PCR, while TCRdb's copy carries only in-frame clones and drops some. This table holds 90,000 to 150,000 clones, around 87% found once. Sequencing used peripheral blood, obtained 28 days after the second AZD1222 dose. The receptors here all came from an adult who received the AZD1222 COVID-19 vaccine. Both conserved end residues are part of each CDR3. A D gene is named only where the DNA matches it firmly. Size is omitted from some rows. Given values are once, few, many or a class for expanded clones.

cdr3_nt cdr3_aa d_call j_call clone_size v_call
TGTGCCAGCAGCTTAGAAAACACCATATATTTT CASSLENTIYF . TRBJ1-3 . TRBV7-9
TGTGCCAGCAGCGTAGGGAAGGGAAGCAATCAGCCCCAGCATTTT CASSVGKGSNQPQHF . TRBJ1-5 . TRBV9
TGTGCCAGCAGTTCGGGTTTTGTGGCCTCAAACACTGAAGCTTTCTTT CASSSGFVASNTEAFF . TRBJ1-1 . TRBV28
TGTGCCAGCAGCCCCCCAGGTACGGAGGTGACAGATACGCAGTATTTT CASSPPGTEVTDTQYF . TRBJ2-3 . TRBV7-9
TGTGCCAGCAGCCTCTCGGCAATGAACACTGAAGCTTTCTTT CASSLSAMNTEAFF . TRBJ1-1 . TRBV7-2
TGTGCCAGCAGTGAAAGCGGCAGAGTCTATGGCTACACCTTC CASSESGRVYGYTF . TRBJ1-2 . TRBV6-1
TGCAGTGCTAGTCGTTATGGACAGGGGCTGGCAGATACGCAGTATTTT CSASRYGQGLADTQYF TRBD1 TRBJ2-3 . TRBV20-1
TGTGCCAGCAGTGAAAGATCTAGCGGGGGGCTGTCCTACGAGCAGTACTTC CASSERSSGGLSYEQYF TRBD2 TRBJ2-7 . TRBV6-1
TGTGCCAGCAGCGTTGGAATGAACACTGAAGCTTTCTTT CASSVGMNTEAFF . TRBJ1-1 . TRBV7-2
TGTGCCAGCAGTTACCAGGGTCTACCTAATGAAAAACTGTTTTTT CASSYQGLPNEKLFF . TRBJ1-4 . TRBV6-2/TRBV6-3
TGTGCCAGCAGCCTTAACCGACAGACTAACTATGGCTACACCTTC CASSLNRQTNYGYTF . TRBJ1-2 . TRBV11-2
TGTGCCAGCAGCGTAGAGGACAGGGTCACATCTACGCAGTATTTT CASSVEDRVTSTQYF TRBD1 TRBJ2-3 . TRBV9
TGCGCCAGCAGCGCGACAGGGAACACTGAAGCTTTCTTT CASSATGNTEAFF . TRBJ1-1 . TRBV4-3
TGTGCCAGTAGAATAGGATCTCATGGCTACACCTTC CASRIGSHGYTF . TRBJ1-2 . TRBV19
TGCAGCGTTCTCCCTTCGGGCAGTTGGACCGGGGAGCTGTTTTTT CSVLPSGSWTGELFF . TRBJ2-2 . TRBV29-1
TGTGCCAGCAGCCGGTTGAGGACTGAAGCTTTCTTT CASSRLRTEAFF . TRBJ1-1 . TRBV3-1/TRBV3-2
TGTGCCAGCAGCCATTACAGGGTATTGGGAGTCCCCTACGAGCAGTACTTC CASSHYRVLGVPYEQYF . TRBJ2-7 . TRBV3-1/TRBV3-2
TGCGCCAGCAGCCAAGTTCGGCTAGGCACTGAAGCTTTCTTT CASSQVRLGTEAFF . TRBJ1-1 . TRBV4-3
. CASSKPQVGAGINEKLFF . TRBJ1-4 once TRBV21-1
TGTGCCAGCAGCACCGGACGCCTGAACACTGAAGCTTTCTTT CASSTGRLNTEAFF . TRBJ1-1 few TRBV5-8
TGTGCCAGCAGCTACTGGGGCCCTTCGAATGGCTACACCTTC CASSYWGPSNGYTF . TRBJ1-2 . TRBV11-1
TGTGCCAGCAGTTTATCAGGGGGGGGACAGATTAACTATGGCTACACCTTC CASSLSGGGQINYGYTF TRBD1 TRBJ1-2 . TRBV28
TGTGCCAGCAGCCCTTCCGGGACTAGCGGGGGATTAGGGGAGACCCAGTACTTC CASSPSGTSGGLGETQYF TRBD2 TRBJ2-5 . TRBV3-1/TRBV3-2
TGTGCCAGCAGCAAGTCAGAACCTAACTATGGCTACACCTTC CASSKSEPNYGYTF . TRBJ1-2 . TRBV9
TGCGCCAGCAGCCGGGTTGGAGGGGGCGATTCACCCCTCCACTTT CASSRVGGGDSPLHF TRBD1 TRBJ1-6 . TRBV5-1
TGTGCCAGTAGTCCCCGGGAGGCCAATCAGCCCCAGCATTTT CASSPREANQPQHF . TRBJ1-5 . TRBV19
TGCGCCATCGATAGCGGGGGGGCGTCCGAGCAGTACTTC CAIDSGGASEQYF TRBD2 TRBJ2-7 . TRBV10-1
TGTGCCAGTAGTATTCCGGGGATACAGACCCAGTACTTC CASSIPGIQTQYF . TRBJ2-5 once TRBV19
TGTGCCAGCAGCTTGGATTGGGGGGGCGGCTACACCTTC CASSLDWGGGYTF . TRBJ1-2 . TRBV5-4
TGTGCCAGCAGCAGAGGACTTCCCACAGATACGCAGTATTTT CASSRGLPTDTQYF . TRBJ2-3 . TRBV7-2
TGCGCCAGCAGCCTGGGACCCGGTCGGAACACCGGGGAGCTGTTTTTT CASSLGPGRNTGELFF . TRBJ2-2 . TRBV5-1
TGTGCCAGCAGAACAGGGAATTCACCCCTCCACTTT CASRTGNSPLHF . TRBJ1-6 once TRBV7-2
TGTGCCAGCAGCTCGCCGACAGGGGCCGGCCTTCCCTCCACCGGGGAGCTGTTTTTT CASSSPTGAGLPSTGELFF TRBD1 TRBJ2-2 . TRBV7-2
TGCGCCAGCAGCCCCGGAGGGGGCTCTCTCCAGGAAGCTTTCTTT CASSPGGGSLQEAFF TRBD1 TRBJ1-1 . TRBV5-1
TGTGCCAGCAGTAATCTGCAGGGGGCCGGGGAGCTGTTTTTT CASSNLQGAGELFF TRBD1 TRBJ2-2 many TRBV6-2/TRBV6-3
TGTGCCAGCAGTGTGGCCGGGGGCTGGGATTCACCCCTCCACTTT CASSVAGGWDSPLHF . TRBJ1-6 few TRBV25-1
TGTGCCAGCAGTTCCTACAGGGCGGAGGGCTACACCTTC CASSSYRAEGYTF . TRBJ1-2 . TRBV6-5
TGTGCCAGCTCAGTGACTAGCGGAGGGTCCTTAGGGGTACAAGAGACCCAGTACTTC CASSVTSGGSLGVQETQYF TRBD2 TRBJ2-5 . TRBV18
TGTGCCTGGGCCCAGGGCGGGGAGCTGTTTTTT CAWAQGGELFF . TRBJ2-2 . TRBV30
TGCGCCAGCAGCCAGGGACAATACAATGAGCAGTTCTTC CASSQGQYNEQFF . TRBJ2-1 . TRBV4-1
TGTGCCAGCAGCCCAAAACACAGGGAGAATTCACCCCTCCACTTT CASSPKHRENSPLHF . TRBJ1-6 . TRBV9
TGTGCCAGCAGCTTCTCACAAAACTATGGCTACACCTTC CASSFSQNYGYTF . TRBJ1-2 . TRBV7-2
TGTGCCAGCAGCTTGGGGGCGGGGCGCGAGCAGTACTTC CASSLGAGREQYF . TRBJ2-7 . TRBV5-6
TGTGCCAGCAGCTTCGTGGATACGCAGTATTTT CASSFVDTQYF . TRBJ2-3 . TRBV5-6
TGTGCCAGCAGCAAGGCGGTCGGGGGTTACGAGCAGTACTTC CASSKAVGGYEQYF . TRBJ2-7 . TRBV21-1
TGTGCCAGTAGAGTGACAATACAAGGAAATCAGCCCCAGCATTTT CASRVTIQGNQPQHF . TRBJ1-5 . TRBV19
TGTGCCAGCAGCTTAATAGAAAACTACGAGCAGTACTTC CASSLIENYEQYF . TRBJ2-7 . TRBV7-9
TGTGCCAGCAGTATCACAGGGGGCAGGCAGTACTTC CASSITGGRQYF TRBD1 TRBJ2-7 . TRBV12-3/TRBV12-4
TGTGCCAGCTGTAAGGGGCAGGCAGGATTGAACACTGAAGCTTTCTTT CASCKGQAGLNTEAFF . TRBJ1-1 . TRBV5-6
TGTGCCAGCAGCCCTCCTAGGGAGTATAATTCACCCCTCCACTTT CASSPPREYNSPLHF . TRBJ1-6 . TRBV3-1/TRBV3-2
TGTGCCAGCAGTTACCCCGGGACCCTTAATTCACCCCTCCACTTT CASSYPGTLNSPLHF . TRBJ1-6 . TRBV6-6
TGCGCCAGCAGCTTTGGGCTATTTAAACAGGGCTCAAACTATGGCTACACCTTC CASSFGLFKQGSNYGYTF . TRBJ1-2 . TRBV5-1
TGTGCCAGCAGCTTTAACAGGGGGACCTATAATTCACCCCTCCACTTT CASSFNRGTYNSPLHF TRBD1 TRBJ1-6 . TRBV5-4
TGTGCCAGCAGCCCCCCATTTCGCACTCCCGCGGGACACAATGAGCAGTTCTTC CASSPPFRTPAGHNEQFF . TRBJ2-1 . TRBV7-9
TGTGCCAGCAGTTTGGGGGCAGGGGGCGTAAGGGCTGGGGCCAACGTCCTGACTTTC CASSLGAGGVRAGANVLTF TRBD1 TRBJ2-6 . TRBV27
TGTGCCAGTAGTATAGCCCGTCGGGCAGCATACAATGAGCAGTTCTTC CASSIARRAAYNEQFF . TRBJ2-1 once TRBV19
TGTGCCAGCTCACCCAGGTACCGTGAGCAGTTCTTC CASSPRYREQFF . TRBJ2-1 . TRBV18
TGCAGCGTTGGTAACAGGGCTGGAAACACCATATATTTT CSVGNRAGNTIYF . TRBJ1-3 . TRBV29-1
TGTGCCAGCAGCTTAACTAGTGGAGGGCAGTTCTTC CASSLTSGGQFF . TRBJ2-1 . TRBV11-2
TGTGCCAGCTCACCGGGAACCGCGACAGGTCATGGCTACACCTTC CASSPGTATGHGYTF . TRBJ1-2 few TRBV18